The sequence of this T cell receptor beta chain was determined in a study of blood T cell dynamics during melanoma immunotherapy. Study overall: Standard first-line treatment here was pembrolizumab or nivolumab plus ipilimumab in metastatic melanoma.

The sample holds a few counts of this clone. Sequencing used immunoSEQ multiplex PCR; TCRdb keeps in-frame clones, though not all of them. The top ten hold around 3.4% of the sample, which has about 13,000 clones, nearly 90% seen once. Sample time point: pre-treatment baseline. Blood was drawn before treatment and at week 3 after checkpoint blockade. At 12 weeks after first infusion, RECIST 1.1 defined response for most patients. No patient had earlier systemic cancer treatment, concurrent immunosuppressants, or another active cancer. The sequences come from blood, collected from a patient treated with checkpoint blockade. This clonotype was sampled from a human donor with melanoma.

The CDR3 DNA is TGCGCCAGCAGTCAAAAAGTAGTCCACTACGAGCAGTACTTC. Translation: CASSQKVVHYEQYF. The chain links TRBV23-1 to TRBJ2-7; unclear D gene. TRBV23-1 is flagged as an ORF with uncertain function. V was clipped by 2 bases and J by 3 bases, with 11 bases between them. The CDR3 covers 14 residues.